The 8 T cell receptor beta chains given below trace back to one sample, sequenced in a study of blood T cell repertoires in COVID-19. Sequencing used immunoSEQ multiplex PCR; TCRdb keeps in-frame clones, though not all of them. Found here are 25,000 to 35,000 clones, approximately 80% of them singletons; the top ten hold 40% to 50%. The sequenced sample consisted of peripheral blood. These receptors came from a woman aged 80 or over with acute or convalescent COVID-19.

The chain employs TRBV7-9 and TRBJ2-5, with TRBD2 matching over 7 bases. V shed 2 bases and J 2 bases; nucleotides not matched to a gene: 2. From germline, CDR1 is SEHNR and CDR2 FQNEAQ (reference sequence). The CDR3 is 14 residues long. The DNA for the CDR3 is TGTGCCAGCAGCTTACTAGCGGCACAAGAGACCCAGTACTTC. Its translation is CASSLLAAQETQYF.

The chain couples TRBV7-2 to TRBJ1-1; 8 positions agree with TRBD1. Germline V gene lookup returns CDR1 SGHTA and CDR2 FQGNSA. The length of the CDR3 is 14 residues. J lost 6 bases, V lost 1 base, and 4 bases had no gene match. The CDR3 loop reads CASSLGGGQAEAFF. The CDR3 DNA reads as TGTGCCAGCAGCTTAGGCGGGGGACAGGCTGAAGCTTTCTTT.

The chain joins TRBV7-8 to TRBJ1-5; D not certain. The V gene's germline CDR1 is SGHVS and CDR2 FQNEAQ. This CDR3 is 14 amino acids long. Trimming took 2 bases from V and 3 from J, leaving 8 bases between them. CDR3 nucleotides: TGTGCCAGCAGCTTATGGGGAGACAATCAGCCCCAGCATTTT. Translating it yields CASSLWGDNQPQHF.

The rearrangement uses TRBV6-2 or TRBV6-3 and TRBJ2-7; no definite D call. Germline CDR1 and CDR2: MNHEY and SVGEGT. The V and J ends lost 6 bases and 4 bases respectively, with 22 bases between them. CDR3 length: 16 amino acids. Written as DNA, the CDR3 is TGTGCCAGCAGCCCTATCCCGCGCGGCAACCCTTACGAGCAGTACTTC. It yields the protein CASSPIPRGNPYEQYF.

This chain links TRBV7-9 with TRBJ1-1; the D gene is possibly TRBD1 (5 bases). Germline V gives CDR1 SEHNR, CDR2 FQNEAQ (reference sequence). The CDR3 loop spans 14 amino acids. V lost 1 base and J lost 0, with 6 bases in between. The CDR3 is CASSLGGLNTEAFF. In DNA, the CDR3 is TGTGCCAGCAGCTTAGGGGGCCTGAACACTGAAGCTTTCTTT.

The chain carries TRBV6-4 and TRBJ2-2, with D unresolved. Between the trimmed V and J ends, which lost 3 bases and 4 bases, there was a span of 6 bases. CDR3 size: 13 residues. Germline values: CDR1 MRHNA, CDR2 SNTAGT. The DNA of the CDR3 is TGTGCCAGCAGTGATAGAACCACCGGGGAGCTGTTTTTT. It codes for CASSDRTTGELFF.

The CDR3: CASVPGQGSYNEQFF. The CDR3 DNA reads as TGTGCCAGTGTTCCGGGACAGGGGTCCTACAATGAGCAGTTCTTC. J is TRBJ2-1 and V is TRBV19; 10 nucleotides agree with TRBD1. Germline CDR1 reads LNHDA; CDR2 reads SQIVND (reference sequence). V was clipped by 8 bases and J by 1 base; unmatched bases: 5. The CDR3 contains 15 residues.

The chain uses TRBV3-1 (or the pseudogene TRBV3-2) and TRBJ2-5; D perhaps matches TRBD2 (5 bases). Trimming pared 4 bases from V and 1 base from J, leaving 13 bases between. CDR3 length equals 15 residues. Germline V gene data show CDR1 as LGHDT and CDR2 as YNNKEL (reference sequence). CDR3: CASSPTGVRQETQYF. Written as DNA, the CDR3 is TGTGCCAGCAGCCCCACCGGGGTGCGCCAAGAGACCCAGTACTTC.